This T cell receptor beta chain came from a study of human T cells and chemical hapten exposure. Study in general: Scalp application of diphenylcyclopropenone was performed weekly in patients across the entire approximately 26-week study. The study enrolled mostly female patients with alopecia areata, totalis or universalis. It was small differences in pooled library volume that mainly caused per-sample TCR yields to vary.

The CDR3 loop spans 17 amino acids. V lost 0 bases to trimming and J lost 0 bases, with 13 bases between them. The V gene's germline CDR1 is MNHEY and CDR2 SMNVEV (reference sequence). MiXCR, applied by TCRdb to the RACE reads, yields one record per CDR3 protein. The sample contains about 250,000 distinct CDR3 sequences, about 7.7% of which appear only once. Time point reported: pre-sensitization, week 0. The treatment: therapeutic diphenylcyclopropenone sensitization with weekly scalp DPC. This clonotype has just a few counts. No antigen is known for it. Points from the study as a whole: In comparison with controls, expanded TCRs gave rise to a significantly larger number of large CDR3 similarity clusters.

The material sequenced was whole blood, taken in connection with sensitization to the hapten diphenylcyclopropenone (DPC). The TCR originated in a man between 18 and 35 years old with alopecia areata. Some clones in this sample may be carry-over from other donors' samples. The rearrangement links TRBV27 to TRBJ2-3; TRBD2 might be the D (6 bases). CDR3 amino acids: CASSLSSGVRSTDTQYF. CDR3 in DNA: TGTGCCAGCAGTTTATCTAGCGGTGTAAGAAGCACAGATACGCAGTATTTT.